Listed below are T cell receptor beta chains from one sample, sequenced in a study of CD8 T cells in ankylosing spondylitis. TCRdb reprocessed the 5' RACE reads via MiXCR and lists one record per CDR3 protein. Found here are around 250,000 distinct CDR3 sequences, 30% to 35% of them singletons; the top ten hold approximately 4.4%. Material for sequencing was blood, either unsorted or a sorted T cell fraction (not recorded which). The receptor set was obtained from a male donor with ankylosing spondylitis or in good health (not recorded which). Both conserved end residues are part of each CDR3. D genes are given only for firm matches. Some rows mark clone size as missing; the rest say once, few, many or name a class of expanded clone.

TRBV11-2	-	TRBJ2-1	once	CASSQGPQDEQFF	TGTGCCAGCAGCCAAGGTCCGCAGGATGAGCAGTTCTTC
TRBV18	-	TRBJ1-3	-	CASSPTAAGNTIYF	TGTGCCAGCTCACCAACGGCTGCCGGAAACACCATATATTTT
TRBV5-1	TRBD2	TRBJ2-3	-	CASSLQTSGKDTQYF	TGCGCCAGCAGCTTACAGACTAGCGGTAAGGATACGCAGTATTTT
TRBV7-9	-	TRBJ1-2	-	CASSLASEVSWGYTF	TGTGCCAGCAGCTTAGCCTCGGAGGTATCTTGGGGCTACACCTTC
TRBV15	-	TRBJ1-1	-	CATSERVGGNTEAFF	TGTGCCACCAGCGAAAGGGTCGGCGGGAACACTGAAGCTTTCTTT
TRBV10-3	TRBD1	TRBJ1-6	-	CAISQGEDSPLHF	TGTGCCATCAGTCAGGGGGAGGATTCCCCCCTCCACTTT
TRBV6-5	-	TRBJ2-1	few	CASSYSGERYEQFF	TGTGCCAGCAGTTACTCCGGGGAAAGGTATGAGCAGTTCTTC
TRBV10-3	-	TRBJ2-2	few	CAISESRVANTGELFF	TGTGCCATCAGTGAGTCGAGGGTGGCTAACACCGGGGAGCTGTTTTTT
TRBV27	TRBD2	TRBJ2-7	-	CASSFAYFAGVYEQYF	TGTGCCAGCAGTTTCGCCTACTTTGCGGGGGTCTACGAGCAGTACTTC
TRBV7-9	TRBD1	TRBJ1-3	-	CASSTGVSGNTIYF	TGTGCCAGCAGCACAGGGGTCTCTGGAAACACCATATATTTT
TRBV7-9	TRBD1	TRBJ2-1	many	CASSPRGSYNEQFF	TGTGCCAGCAGCCCCAGGGGGTCCTACAATGAGCAGTTCTTC
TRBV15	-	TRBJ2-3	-	CATSSRRNADTQYF	TGTGCCACCAGCTCCCGAAGGAACGCAGATACGCAGTATTTT
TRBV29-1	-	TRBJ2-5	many	CSVDAAAQETQYF	TGCAGCGTTGATGCAGCGGCCCAAGAGACCCAGTACTTC
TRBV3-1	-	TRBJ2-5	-	CASSQDYGGKTQYF	TGTGCCAGCAGCCAAGATTATGGGGGAAAGACCCAGTACTTC
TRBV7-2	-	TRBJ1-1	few	CASSLEGGNMNTEAFF	TGTGCCAGCAGCTTAGAGGGGGGCAACATGAACACTGAAGCTTTCTTT
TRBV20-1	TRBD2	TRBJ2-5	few	CSAALAGLETQYF	TGCAGTGCTGCACTAGCGGGGTTGGAGACCCAGTACTTC
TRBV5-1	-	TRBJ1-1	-	CASRGRAEAFF	TGCGCCAGCAGGGGCAGGGCAGAAGCTTTCTTT
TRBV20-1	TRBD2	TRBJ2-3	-	CSARVSPLTSGGLKWSTDTQYF	TGCAGTGCTAGAGTATCCCCACTGACTAGCGGGGGGCTAAAATGGAGCACAGATACGCAGTATTTT
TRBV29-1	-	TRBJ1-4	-	CAAMGANWEKLFF	TGCGCCGCGATGGGGGCTAACTGGGAAAAACTGTTTTTT
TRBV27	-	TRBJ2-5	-	CASSLLLGVETQYF	TGTGCCAGCAGTTTATTGTTGGGCGTGGAGACCCAGTACTTC
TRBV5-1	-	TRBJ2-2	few	CASSLGPGTPIGELFF	TGCGCCAGCAGCTTGGGTCCGGGGACCCCCATCGGGGAGCTGTTTTTT
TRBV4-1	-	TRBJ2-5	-	CASSDEGRTQETQYF	TGCGCCAGCAGCGACGAGGGACGGACCCAAGAGACCCAGTACTTC
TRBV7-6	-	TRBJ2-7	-	CASSPSHPGHSYEQYF	TGTGCCAGCAGCCCAAGCCATCCAGGGCACTCCTACGAGCAGTACTTC
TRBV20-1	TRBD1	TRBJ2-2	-	CSAPGQGHTGELFF	TGCAGTGCCCCGGGACAGGGGCACACCGGGGAGCTGTTTTTT
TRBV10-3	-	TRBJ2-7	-	CAISAVAYEQYF	TGTGCCATCAGTGCAGTAGCCTACGAGCAGTACTTC
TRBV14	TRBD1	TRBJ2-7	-	CASSQVRGLLSEQYF	TGTGCCAGCAGCCAAGTCAGGGGGCTTTTGTCCGAGCAGTACTTC
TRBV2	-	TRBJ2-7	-	CASRQGGGEQYF	TGTGCCAGCAGACAAGGGGGTGGGGAGCAGTACTTC
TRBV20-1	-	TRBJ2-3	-	CSASEKFTDTQYF	TGCAGTGCTAGTGAGAAGTTCACAGATACGCAGTATTTT
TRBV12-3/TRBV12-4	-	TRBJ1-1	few	CASIEWSTKNTEAFF	TGTGCCAGCATCGAATGGAGCACGAAGAACACTGAAGCTTTCTTT
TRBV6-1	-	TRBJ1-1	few	CASSALVAENTEAFF	TGTGCCAGCAGCGCCCTGGTTGCAGAAAACACTGAAGCTTTCTTT
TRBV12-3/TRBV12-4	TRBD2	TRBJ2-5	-	CASRLRDYPQETQYF	TGTGCCAGCAGACTACGGGACTACCCACAAGAGACCCAGTACTTC
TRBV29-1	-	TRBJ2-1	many	CSVGRGRNEQFF	TGCAGCGTTGGTCGGGGCAGGAATGAGCAGTTCTTC
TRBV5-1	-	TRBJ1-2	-	CASSLGRGSPDYGYTF	TGCGCCAGCAGCTTGGGCCGCGGCAGCCCAGACTATGGCTACACCTTC
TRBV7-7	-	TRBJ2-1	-	CASSLASDSPSSYNEQFF	TGTGCTAGCAGCTTAGCTTCGGACAGCCCATCTTCCTACAATGAGCAGTTCTTC
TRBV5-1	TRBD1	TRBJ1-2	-	CASSLVGQEDDTF	TGCGCCAGCAGCTTGGTCGGACAGGAGGACGACACCTTC
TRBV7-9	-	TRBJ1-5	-	CASSPPGNSNQPQHF	TGTGCCAGCAGCCCGCCGGGGAATAGCAATCAGCCCCAGCATTTT
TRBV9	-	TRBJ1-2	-	CASSVDDTGNYGYTF	TGTGCCAGCAGCGTGGACGACACGGGTAACTATGGCTACACCTTC
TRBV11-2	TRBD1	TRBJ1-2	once	CASSADRDHYGYTF	TGTGCCAGCAGCGCCGACAGGGATCACTATGGCTACACCTTC
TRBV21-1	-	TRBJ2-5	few	CASSKTTTSGVKQETQYF	TGTGCCAGCAGCAAAACGACGACTAGCGGGGTAAAACAAGAGACCCAGTACTTC
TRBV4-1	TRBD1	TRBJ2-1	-	CASSQVGQAEQFF	TGCGCCAGCAGCCAAGTTGGACAGGCAGAGCAGTTCTTC
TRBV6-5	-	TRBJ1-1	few	CASSTSKDTEAFF	-
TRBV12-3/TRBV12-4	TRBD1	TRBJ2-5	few	CASSLPGQGQTQYF	TGTGCCAGCAGTTTGCCGGGACAGGGACAGACCCAGTACTTC
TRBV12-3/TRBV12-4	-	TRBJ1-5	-	CASSFRAQPQHF	TGTGCCAGCAGTTTTCGGGCTCAGCCCCAGCATTTT
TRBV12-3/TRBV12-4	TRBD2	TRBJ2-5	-	CASSLSAAGGGQETQYF	TGTGCCAGCAGCTTATCAGCAGCGGGGGGTGGGCAAGAGACCCAGTACTTC
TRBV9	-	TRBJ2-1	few	CASSLRRDEQFF	TGTGCCAGCAGCTTGAGGCGGGATGAGCAGTTCTTC
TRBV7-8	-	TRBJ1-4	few	CASSTNRVDEKLFF	TGTGCCAGCAGCACCAACAGGGTCGATGAAAAACTGTTTTTT
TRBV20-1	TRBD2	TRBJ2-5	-	CSARAPGGKTQYF	TGCAGTGCTAGAGCACCCGGGGGGAAGACCCAGTACTTC
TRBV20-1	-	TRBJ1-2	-	CSRRGSYGYTF	TGCAGCCGGAGGGGGAGCTATGGCTACACCTTC
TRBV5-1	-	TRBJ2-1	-	CASSLFRTEQFF	TGCGCCAGCAGCTTGTTTAGGACTGAGCAGTTCTTC
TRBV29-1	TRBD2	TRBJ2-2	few	CSVEDPRLAGGNTGELFF	TGCAGCGTTGAAGATCCCAGACTAGCGGGGGGGAACACCGGGGAGCTGTTTTTT
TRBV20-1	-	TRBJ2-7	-	CSARDLTGAREDEQYF	TGCAGTGCTAGAGATCTTACAGGGGCCCGGGAGGACGAGCAGTACTTC
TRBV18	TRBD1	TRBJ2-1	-	CASSLTGTGSHNEQFF	TGTGCCAGCTCACTAACCGGGACAGGGTCTCACAATGAGCAGTTCTTC